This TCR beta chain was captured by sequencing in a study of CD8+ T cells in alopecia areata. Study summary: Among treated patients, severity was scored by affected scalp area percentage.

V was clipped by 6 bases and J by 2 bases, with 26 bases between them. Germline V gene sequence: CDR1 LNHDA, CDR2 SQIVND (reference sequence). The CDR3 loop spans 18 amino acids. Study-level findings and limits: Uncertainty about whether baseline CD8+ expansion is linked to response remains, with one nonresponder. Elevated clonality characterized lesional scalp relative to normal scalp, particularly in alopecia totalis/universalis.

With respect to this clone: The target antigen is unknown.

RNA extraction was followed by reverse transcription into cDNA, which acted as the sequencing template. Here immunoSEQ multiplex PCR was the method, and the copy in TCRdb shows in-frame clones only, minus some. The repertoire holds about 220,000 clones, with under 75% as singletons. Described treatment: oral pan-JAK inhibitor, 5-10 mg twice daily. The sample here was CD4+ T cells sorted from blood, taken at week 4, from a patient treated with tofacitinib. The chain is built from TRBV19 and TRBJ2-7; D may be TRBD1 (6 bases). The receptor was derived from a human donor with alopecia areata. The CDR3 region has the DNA TGTGCCAGTAGCATTCGGGGCCTTGCGACCGGGACAACCTACGAGCAGTACTTC. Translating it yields CASSIRGLATGTTYEQYF.